A selection of T cell receptor beta chains follows, all from one sample in a study of T cell responses to AZD1222 COVID-19 vaccine. Here immunoSEQ multiplex PCR was the method, and the copy in TCRdb shows in-frame clones only, minus some. Here the sample spans 45,000 to 55,000 clones, approximately 79% being singletons. The specimen comprised peripheral blood, sampled on day 0 of AZD1222 vaccination. All receptors derive from an adult in good health. CDR3s include the opening cysteine and the closing phenylalanine or tryptophan. D genes are given only for firm matches. Rows may omit the clone size; those that give it use once, few, many or a size class.

abundance	v_gene	j_gene	d_gene	CDR3aa	CDR3nt
.	TRBV4-2	TRBJ1-6	.	CASSQDVGEDNSPLHF	TGTGCCAGCAGCCAAGATGTGGGGGAAGATAATTCACCCCTCCACTTT
once	TRBV4-1	TRBJ1-2	.	CASSQAGDGYTF	TGCGCCAGCAGCCAAGCCGGGGATGGCTACACCTTC
.	TRBV19	TRBJ1-1	TRBD1	CASSIRLATGRTEAFF	TGTGCCAGTAGTATTCGGCTCGCGACAGGGCGCACTGAAGCTTTCTTT
.	TRBV19	TRBJ1-5	.	CASSSWRSNQPQHF	TGTGCCAGTAGTTCTTGGAGGAGCAATCAGCCCCAGCATTTT
.	TRBV14	TRBJ1-3	TRBD1	CASSRYRDRAEAGNTIYF	TGTGCCAGCAGCCGATATAGGGACAGGGCTGAAGCTGGAAACACCATATATTTT
.	TRBV6-5	TRBJ2-2	.	CASNERPGPGGELFF	TGTGCCAGCAACGAAAGGCCGGGACCCGGCGGGGAGCTGTTTTTT
.	TRBV6-2/TRBV6-3	TRBJ2-1	TRBD2	CASSYSTSGGFNEQFF	TGTGCCAGCAGTTACTCGACTAGCGGGGGGTTCAATGAGCAGTTCTTC
.	TRBV7-2	TRBJ1-1	.	CASSFMAQPYQAFF	TGTGCCAGCAGCTTTATGGCTCAACCATATCAAGCTTTCTTT
once	TRBV27	TRBJ1-1	.	CASSTTRGWSTEAFF	TGTGCCAGCAGCACGACACGGGGTTGGAGCACTGAAGCTTTCTTT
medium-sized	TRBV29-1	TRBJ1-2	.	CSVEYWTVYGYTF	TGCAGCGTTGAATATTGGACAGTTTATGGCTACACCTTC
.	TRBV29-1	TRBJ2-7	TRBD1	CSVERGQGGDYEQYF	TGCAGCGTTGAACGGGGACAGGGGGGGGACTACGAGCAGTACTTC
.	TRBV19	TRBJ1-2	.	CASSPRGSLANYGYTF	TGTGCCAGTAGTCCCCGGGGGTCGCTAGCTAACTATGGCTACACCTTC
.	TRBV20-1	TRBJ2-7	.	CSARDLHEQYF	TGCAGTGCTAGAGATCTACACGAGCAGTACTTC
.	TRBV30	TRBJ2-2	.	CAWSVARNTGELFF	TGTGCCTGGAGTGTAGCCCGTAACACCGGGGAGCTGTTTTTT
.	TRBV11-3	TRBJ2-1	.	CASSLRFRDNNEQFF	TGTGCCAGCAGCTTAAGGTTCCGAGACAACAATGAGCAGTTCTTC
once	TRBV28	TRBJ2-1	TRBD1	CASSFRYRGEQFF	TGTGCCAGCAGTTTTCGATACAGGGGCGAGCAGTTCTTC
.	TRBV3-1/TRBV3-2	TRBJ2-1	TRBD2	CASSHSGGPYNEQFF	TGTGCCAGCAGCCATAGCGGGGGACCCTACAATGAGCAGTTCTTC
.	TRBV4-3	TRBJ1-6	.	CASSQDSAGFNSPLHF	TGCGCCAGCAGCCAAGATTCAGCGGGTTTTAATTCACCCCTCCACTTT
.	TRBV5-1	TRBJ1-1	TRBD1	CASSDGQGAIASPEAFF	TGCGCCAGCAGCGATGGACAGGGGGCGATCGCTAGCCCTGAAGCTTTCTTT
.	TRBV30	TRBJ1-1	.	CAWSLGRVGTEAFF	TGTGCCTGGAGCTTAGGGAGGGTAGGAACTGAAGCTTTCTTT
.	TRBV6-5	TRBJ1-2	.	CASAPDQVYGYTF	TGTGCCAGCGCCCCTGATCAGGTCTATGGCTACACCTTC
.	TRBV7-6	TRBJ2-2	TRBD2	CASSLALADSRGTGELFF	TGTGCCAGCAGCTTAGCTCTAGCGGACTCCCGGGGCACCGGGGAGCTGTTTTTT
.	TRBV5-4	TRBJ2-7	.	CASSLTSGVEQYF	TGTGCCAGCAGCTTGACGTCAGGGGTCGAGCAGTACTTC
.	TRBV6-5	TRBJ1-2	TRBD1	CASSYSRTGIIYGYTF	TGTGCCAGCAGTTACTCCAGGACAGGGATTATATATGGCTACACCTTC
.	TRBV24-1	TRBJ2-3	TRBD1	CATSDWDRDTQYF	TGTGCCACCAGTGATTGGGACAGAGATACGCAGTATTTT
.	TRBV19	TRBJ2-7	.	CASSIARGYEQYF	TGTGCCAGTAGTATAGCCAGGGGCTACGAGCAGTACTTC
.	TRBV7-8	TRBJ1-6	TRBD1	CASSLAPGGNSPLHF	TGTGCCAGCAGCTTAGCACCAGGGGGCAATTCACCCCTCCACTTT
.	TRBV2	TRBJ1-1	.	CASSADQNTEAFF	TGTGCCAGCAGTGCTGACCAGAACACTGAAGCTTTCTTT
.	TRBV21-1	TRBJ2-3	.	CARYRVPTDTQYF	TGTGCCAGGTACAGGGTACCCACAGATACGCAGTATTTT
once	TRBV28	TRBJ1-5	.	CASTAFDQPQHF	TGTGCCAGCACCGCCTTTGATCAGCCCCAGCATTTT
.	TRBV5-1	TRBJ2-3	TRBD2	CASSFGGGSTDTQYF	TGCGCCAGCAGCTTCGGCGGGGGGAGCACAGATACGCAGTATTTT
.	TRBV13	TRBJ2-7	.	CASSFRGRDYEQYF	TGTGCCAGCAGCTTCCGGGGGCGAGACTACGAGCAGTACTTC
.	TRBV7-9	TRBJ2-7	TRBD1	CASSQYRGGEQYF	TGTGCCAGCAGCCAGTACAGGGGCGGAGAGCAGTACTTC
.	TRBV5-1	TRBJ2-1	TRBD1	CASSLGSTGGIEQFF	TGCGCCAGCAGCTTAGGAAGTACAGGGGGGATTGAGCAGTTCTTC
once	TRBV4-2	TRBJ2-5	TRBD2	CASSQDLRGETQYF	TGTGCCAGCAGCCAAGATCTGCGGGGGGAGACCCAGTACTTC
.	TRBV7-2	TRBJ2-3	.	CASSPQDTQYF	TGTGCCAGCAGCCCGCAAGATACGCAGTATTTT
.	TRBV27	TRBJ2-3	TRBD1	CASSFRGQGYTDTQYF	TGTGCCAGCAGTTTCCGCGGACAGGGATACACAGATACGCAGTATTTT
.	TRBV11-2	TRBJ1-2	TRBD1	CASSFGQGVSGYTF	TGTGCCAGCAGCTTCGGACAGGGTGTGAGTGGCTACACCTTC
.	TRBV5-6	TRBJ2-1	TRBD2	CASSFLTSGAYNEQFF	TGTGCCAGCAGCTTCCTGACTAGCGGGGCCTACAATGAGCAGTTCTTC
.	TRBV7-9	TRBJ2-1	.	CASSLAGKGYNEQFF	TGTGCCAGCAGCTTAGCGGGAAAGGGGTACAATGAGCAGTTCTTC
.	TRBV5-1	TRBJ2-5	.	CASSSQETQYF	TGCGCCAGCAGCTCCCAAGAGACCCAGTACTTC
.	TRBV2	TRBJ2-7	TRBD1	CASMITGEHEQYF	TGTGCCAGCATGATCACAGGGGAACACGAGCAGTACTTC
once	TRBV2	TRBJ2-1	.	CASSDTAGEQFF	TGTGCCAGCAGTGACACCGCGGGGGAGCAGTTCTTC
once	TRBV7-9	TRBJ2-1	.	CASSLDLDEQFF	TGTGCCAGCAGCTTAGATCTGGATGAGCAGTTCTTC